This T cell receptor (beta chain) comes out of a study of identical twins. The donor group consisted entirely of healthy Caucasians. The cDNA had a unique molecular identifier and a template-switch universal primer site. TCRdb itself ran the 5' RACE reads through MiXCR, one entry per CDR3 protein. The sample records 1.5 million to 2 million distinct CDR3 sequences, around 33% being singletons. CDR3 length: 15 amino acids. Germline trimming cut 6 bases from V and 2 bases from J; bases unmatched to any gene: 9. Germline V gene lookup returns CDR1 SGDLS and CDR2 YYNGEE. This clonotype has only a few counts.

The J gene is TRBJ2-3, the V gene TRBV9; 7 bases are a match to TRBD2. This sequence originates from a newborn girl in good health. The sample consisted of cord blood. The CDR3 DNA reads TGTGCCAGCACCCGGGAGACTAGCCCCACAGATACGCAGTATTTT. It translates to CASTRETSPTDTQYF.